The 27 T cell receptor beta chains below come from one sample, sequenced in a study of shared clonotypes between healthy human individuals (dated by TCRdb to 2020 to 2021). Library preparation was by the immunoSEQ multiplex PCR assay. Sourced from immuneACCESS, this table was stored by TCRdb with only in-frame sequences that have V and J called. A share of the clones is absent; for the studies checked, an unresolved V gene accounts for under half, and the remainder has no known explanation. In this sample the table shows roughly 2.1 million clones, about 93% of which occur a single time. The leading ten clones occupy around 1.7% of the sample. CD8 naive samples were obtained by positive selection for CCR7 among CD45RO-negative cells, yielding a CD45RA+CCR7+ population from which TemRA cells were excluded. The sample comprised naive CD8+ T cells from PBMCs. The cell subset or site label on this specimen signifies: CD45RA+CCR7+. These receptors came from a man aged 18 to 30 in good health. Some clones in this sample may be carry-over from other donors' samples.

CDR3: CASSPRWDSTDTQYF. CDR3 nucleotides: TGTGCCAGCTCACCCCGTTGGGACAGCACAGATACGCAGTATTTT. V is TRBV18 and J is TRBJ2-3, with D perhaps being TRBD1 or TRBD2 (5 bases each). Germline-derived CDR1 and CDR2 are KGHSH and LQKENI. CDR3 length: 15 amino acids. V gave up 3 bases and J gave up 0 bases, with 10 bases separating them.

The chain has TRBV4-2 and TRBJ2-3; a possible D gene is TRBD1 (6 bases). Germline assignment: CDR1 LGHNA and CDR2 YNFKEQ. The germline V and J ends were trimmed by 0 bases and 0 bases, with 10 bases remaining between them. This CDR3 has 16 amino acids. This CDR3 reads CASSQEQGISTDTQYF. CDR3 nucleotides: TGTGCCAGCAGCCAAGAACAGGGAATTAGCACAGATACGCAGTATTTT.

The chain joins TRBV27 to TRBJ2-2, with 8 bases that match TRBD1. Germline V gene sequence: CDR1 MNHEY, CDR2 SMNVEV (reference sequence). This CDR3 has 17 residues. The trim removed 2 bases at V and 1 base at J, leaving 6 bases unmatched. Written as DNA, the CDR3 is TGTGCCAGCAGTTTAGGTCCCGGGACAGGGAACACCGGGGAGCTGTTTTTT. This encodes CASSLGPGTGNTGELFF.

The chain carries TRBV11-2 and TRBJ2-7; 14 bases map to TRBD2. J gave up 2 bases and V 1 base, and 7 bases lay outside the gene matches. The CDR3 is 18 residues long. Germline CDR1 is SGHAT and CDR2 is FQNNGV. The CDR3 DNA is TGTGCCAGCAGCTTAGGGGGACTAGCGGGAGTTGTGACCTACGAGCAGTACTTC. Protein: CASSLGGLAGVVTYEQYF.

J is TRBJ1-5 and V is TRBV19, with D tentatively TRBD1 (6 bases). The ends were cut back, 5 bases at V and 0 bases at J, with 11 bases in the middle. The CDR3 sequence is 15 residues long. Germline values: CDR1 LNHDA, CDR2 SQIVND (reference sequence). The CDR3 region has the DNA TGTGCCAGTAGTTCAGGGGCATATAGCAATCAGCCCCAGCATTTT. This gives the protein CASSSGAYSNQPQHF.

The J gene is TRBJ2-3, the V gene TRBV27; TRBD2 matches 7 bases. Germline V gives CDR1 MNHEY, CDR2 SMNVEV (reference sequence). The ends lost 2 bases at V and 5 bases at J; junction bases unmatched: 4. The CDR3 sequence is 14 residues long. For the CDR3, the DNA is TGTGCCAGCAGTTTAGCGGGAGTAAAAGATACGCAGTATTTT. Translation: CASSLAGVKDTQYF.

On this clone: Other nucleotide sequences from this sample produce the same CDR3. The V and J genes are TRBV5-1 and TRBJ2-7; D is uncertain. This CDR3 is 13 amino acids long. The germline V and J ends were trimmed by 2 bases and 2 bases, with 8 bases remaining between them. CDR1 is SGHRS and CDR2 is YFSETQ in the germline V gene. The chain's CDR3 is CASSLGLTYEQYF. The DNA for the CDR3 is TGCGCCAGCAGCTTAGGGCTCACCTACGAGCAGTACTTC.

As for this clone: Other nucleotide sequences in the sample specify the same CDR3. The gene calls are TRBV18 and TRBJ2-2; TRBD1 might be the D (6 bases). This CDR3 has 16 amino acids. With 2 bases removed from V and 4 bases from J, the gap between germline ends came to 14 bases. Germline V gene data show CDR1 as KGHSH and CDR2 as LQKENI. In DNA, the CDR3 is TGTGCCAGCTCACCAAGCCCCAGGGGTGGCACCGGGGAGCTGTTTTTT. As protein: CASSPSPRGGTGELFF.

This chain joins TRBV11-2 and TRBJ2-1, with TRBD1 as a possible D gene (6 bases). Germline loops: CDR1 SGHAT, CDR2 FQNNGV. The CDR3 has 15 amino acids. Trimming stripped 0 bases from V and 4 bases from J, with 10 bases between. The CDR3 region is CASSLDRGGYNEQFF. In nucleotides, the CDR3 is TGTGCCAGCAGCTTAGACAGGGGCGGGTACAATGAGCAGTTCTTC. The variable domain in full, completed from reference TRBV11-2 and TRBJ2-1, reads EAGVAQSPRYKIIEKRQSVAFWCNPISGHATLYWYQQILGQGPKLLIQFQNNGVVDDSQLPKDRFSAERLKGVDSTLKIQPAKLEDSAVYLCASSLDRGGYNEQFFGPGTRLTVL.

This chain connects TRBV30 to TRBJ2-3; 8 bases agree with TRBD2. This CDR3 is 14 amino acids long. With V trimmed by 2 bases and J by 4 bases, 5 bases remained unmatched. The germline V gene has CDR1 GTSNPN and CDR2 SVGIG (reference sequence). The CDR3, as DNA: TGTGCCTGGAGTAGCCGGGGGGGAGCAGATACGCAGTATTTT. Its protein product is CAWSSRGGADTQYF.

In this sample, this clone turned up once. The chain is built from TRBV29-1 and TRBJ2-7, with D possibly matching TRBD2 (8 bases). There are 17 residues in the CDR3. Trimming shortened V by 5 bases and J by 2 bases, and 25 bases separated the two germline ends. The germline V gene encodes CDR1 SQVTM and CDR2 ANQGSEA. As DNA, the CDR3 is TGCAGCGTTACAGGGGTCGGCAAGCGGGAGACCCCCTACGAGCAGTACTTC. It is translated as CSVTGVGKRETPYEQYF.

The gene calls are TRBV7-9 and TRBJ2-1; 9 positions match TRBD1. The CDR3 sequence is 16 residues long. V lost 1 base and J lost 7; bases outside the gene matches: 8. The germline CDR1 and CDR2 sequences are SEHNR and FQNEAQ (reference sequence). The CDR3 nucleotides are TGTGCCAGCAGCTTAGACCCCGGGACAGGGTTAAATGAGCAGTTCTTC. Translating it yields CASSLDPGTGLNEQFF.

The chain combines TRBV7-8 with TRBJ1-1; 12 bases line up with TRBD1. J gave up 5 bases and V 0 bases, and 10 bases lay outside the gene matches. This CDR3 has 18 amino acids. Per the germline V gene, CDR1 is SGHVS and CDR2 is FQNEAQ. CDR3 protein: CASSLAAGTGGAKTEAFF. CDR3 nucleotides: TGTGCCAGCAGCTTAGCGGCCGGGACAGGGGGCGCTAAGACTGAAGCTTTCTTT.

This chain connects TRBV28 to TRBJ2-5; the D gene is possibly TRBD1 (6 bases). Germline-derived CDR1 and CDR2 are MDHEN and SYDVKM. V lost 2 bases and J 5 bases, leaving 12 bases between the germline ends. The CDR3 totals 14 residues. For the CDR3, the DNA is TGTGCCAGCAGTTTAGCGTCTGACAGGGAGACCCAGTACTTC. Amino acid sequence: CASSLASDRETQYF.

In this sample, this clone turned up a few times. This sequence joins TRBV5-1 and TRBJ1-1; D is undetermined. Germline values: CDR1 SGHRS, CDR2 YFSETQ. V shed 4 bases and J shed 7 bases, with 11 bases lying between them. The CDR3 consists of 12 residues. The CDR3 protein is CASSPGGVEAFF. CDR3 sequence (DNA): TGCGCCAGCAGCCCGGGCGGGGTTGAAGCTTTCTTT.

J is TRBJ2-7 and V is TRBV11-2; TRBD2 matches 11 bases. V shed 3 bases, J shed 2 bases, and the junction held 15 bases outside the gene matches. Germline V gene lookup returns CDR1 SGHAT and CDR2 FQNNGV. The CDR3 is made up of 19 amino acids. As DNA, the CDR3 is TGTGCCAGCAGCTTGGAGTTGACTAGCGGGACACCTTCCCCCTACGAGCAGTACTTC. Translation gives CASSLELTSGTPSPYEQYF.

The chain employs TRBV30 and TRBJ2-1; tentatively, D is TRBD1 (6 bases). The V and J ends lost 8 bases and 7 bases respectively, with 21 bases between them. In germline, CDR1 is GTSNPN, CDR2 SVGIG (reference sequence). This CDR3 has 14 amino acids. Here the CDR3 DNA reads TGTGCCGGAGAGGGACACAGAGGTATTAATGAGCAGTTCTTC. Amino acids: CAGEGHRGINEQFF.

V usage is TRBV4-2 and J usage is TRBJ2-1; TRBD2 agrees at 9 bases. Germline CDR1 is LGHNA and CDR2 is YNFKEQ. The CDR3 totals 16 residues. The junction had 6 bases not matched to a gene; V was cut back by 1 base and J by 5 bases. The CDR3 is CASSQGTSERDNEQFF. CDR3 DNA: TGTGCCAGCAGCCAAGGGACTAGCGAGAGAGACAATGAGCAGTTCTTC.

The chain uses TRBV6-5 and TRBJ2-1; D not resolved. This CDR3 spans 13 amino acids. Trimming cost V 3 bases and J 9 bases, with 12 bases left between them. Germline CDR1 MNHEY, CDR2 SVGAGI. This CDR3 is CASSYTARGEQFF. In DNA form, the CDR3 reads TGTGCCAGCAGTTATACGGCTAGAGGTGAGCAGTTCTTC.

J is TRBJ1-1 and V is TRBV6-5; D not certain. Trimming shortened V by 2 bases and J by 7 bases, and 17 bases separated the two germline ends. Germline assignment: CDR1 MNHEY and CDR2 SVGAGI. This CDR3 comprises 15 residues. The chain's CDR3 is CASSYGHLFTSEAFF. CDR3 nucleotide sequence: TGTGCCAGCAGTTACGGTCACCTCTTCACCAGTGAAGCTTTCTTT.

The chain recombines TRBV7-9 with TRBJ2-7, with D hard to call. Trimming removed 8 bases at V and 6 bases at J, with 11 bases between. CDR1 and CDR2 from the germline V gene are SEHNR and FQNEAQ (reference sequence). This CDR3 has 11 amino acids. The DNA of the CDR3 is TGTGCCAGCGGAACTCTCGGCGAGCAGTACTTC. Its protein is CASGTLGEQYF.

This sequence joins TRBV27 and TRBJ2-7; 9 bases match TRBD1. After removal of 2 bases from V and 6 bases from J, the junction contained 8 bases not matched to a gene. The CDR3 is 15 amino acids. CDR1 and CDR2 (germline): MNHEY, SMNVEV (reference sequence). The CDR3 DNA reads TGTGCCAGCAGTTTAATCGGGACAGGGAGAGGCGAGCAGTACTTC. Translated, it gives CASSLIGTGRGEQYF.

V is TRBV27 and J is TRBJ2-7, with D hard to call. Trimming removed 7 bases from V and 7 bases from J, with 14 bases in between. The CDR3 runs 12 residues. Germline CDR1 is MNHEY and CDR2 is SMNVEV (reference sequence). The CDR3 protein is CASTGSLGEQYF. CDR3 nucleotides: TGTGCCAGCACGGGTTCCCTCGGAGAGCAGTACTTC.

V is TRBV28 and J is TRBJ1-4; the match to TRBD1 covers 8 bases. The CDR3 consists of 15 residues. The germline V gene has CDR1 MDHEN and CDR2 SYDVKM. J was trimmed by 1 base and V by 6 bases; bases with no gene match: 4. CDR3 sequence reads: CASRMTGETNEKLFF. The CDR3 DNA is TGTGCCAGCAGGATGACAGGGGAAACTAATGAAAAACTGTTTTTT. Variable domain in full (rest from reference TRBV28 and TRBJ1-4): DVKVTQSSRYLVKRTGEKVFLECVQDMDHENMFWYRQDPGLGLRLIYFSYDVKMKEKGDIPEGYSVSREKKERFSLILESASTNQTSMYLCASRMTGETNEKLFFGSGTQLSVL.

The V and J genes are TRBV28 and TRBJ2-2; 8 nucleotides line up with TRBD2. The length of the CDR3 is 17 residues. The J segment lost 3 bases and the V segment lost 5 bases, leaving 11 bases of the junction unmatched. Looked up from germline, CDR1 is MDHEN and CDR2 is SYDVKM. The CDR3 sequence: CASSTWREVEDTGELFF. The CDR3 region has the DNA TGTGCCAGCAGTACTTGGCGGGAGGTAGAGGACACCGGGGAGCTGTTTTTT.

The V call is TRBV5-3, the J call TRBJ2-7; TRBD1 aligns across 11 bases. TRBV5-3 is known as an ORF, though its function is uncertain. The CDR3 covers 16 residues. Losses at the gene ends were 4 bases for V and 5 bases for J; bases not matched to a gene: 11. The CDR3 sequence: CARSPQRDRGTHEQYF. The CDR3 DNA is TGTGCCAGAAGCCCCCAACGGGACAGGGGGACCCACGAGCAGTACTTC.

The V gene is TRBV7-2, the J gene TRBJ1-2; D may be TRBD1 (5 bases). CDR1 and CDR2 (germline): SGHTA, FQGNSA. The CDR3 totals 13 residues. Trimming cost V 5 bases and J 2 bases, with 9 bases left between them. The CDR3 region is CASSLGLNYGYTF. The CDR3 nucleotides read TGTGCCAGCAGCCTGGGACTCAACTATGGCTACACCTTC.